This T cell receptor (beta chain) was found in a study of CXCR3-negative and CXCR3-positive naive CD8 T cells. General observations from the study: TRB CDR3 hydrophobicity was greater in CXCR3-positive naive cells than in CXCR3-negative naive cells.

UMI-labeled 5' RACE yielded the TRB cDNA libraries. With the 5' RACE reads reprocessed, TCRdb shows one record per CDR3 protein and no DNA. Recorded here are more than 70,000 distinct CDR3 sequences; the top ten clones represent 0.62%. There are 17 residues in the CDR3. Germline V gives CDR1 ENHRY, CDR2 SYGVKD. On this clonotype itself: Antigen unknown.

The clonotype comes from a human donor in good health. Some clones in this sample may be carry-over from other donors' samples. The V and J genes are TRBV10-3 and TRBJ2-3; as DNA is missing, the TRBD2 call by TCRdb cannot be tested. The sequencing sample was made of naive CXCR3+ CD8+ T cells from blood. The subset was: CD45RO-CCR7+CD27+CD95- naive CD8+ T cells expressing CXCR3 (TNR3+). CDR3 residues: CAISASTASGRGDTQYF.